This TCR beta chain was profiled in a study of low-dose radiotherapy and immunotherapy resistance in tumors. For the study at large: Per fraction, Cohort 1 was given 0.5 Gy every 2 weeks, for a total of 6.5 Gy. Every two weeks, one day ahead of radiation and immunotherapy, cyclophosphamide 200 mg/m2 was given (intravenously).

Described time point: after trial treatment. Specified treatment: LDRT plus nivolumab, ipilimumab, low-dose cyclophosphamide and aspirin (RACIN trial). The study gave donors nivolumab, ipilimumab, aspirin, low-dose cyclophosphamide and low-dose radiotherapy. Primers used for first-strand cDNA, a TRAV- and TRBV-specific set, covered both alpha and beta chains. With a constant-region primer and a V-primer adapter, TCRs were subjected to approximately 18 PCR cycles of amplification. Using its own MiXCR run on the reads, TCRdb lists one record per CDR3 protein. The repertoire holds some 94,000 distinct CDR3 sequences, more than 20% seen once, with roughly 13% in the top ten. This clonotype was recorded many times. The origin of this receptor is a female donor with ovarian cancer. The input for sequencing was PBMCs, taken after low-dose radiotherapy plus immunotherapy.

The CDR3: CASSLDRGVRYNEQFF. In DNA form, the CDR3 reads TGTGCCAGCAGCCTGGACAGGGGTGTGAGATACAATGAGCAGTTCTTC. The chain links TRBV7-9 to TRBJ2-1, with 9 bases identical to TRBD1. CDR1 is SEHNR, CDR2 FQNEAQ, per germline (reference sequence). The CDR3 extends over 16 amino acids. Trimming took 5 bases from V and 4 from J; bases not matched to a gene: 9.